This T cell receptor beta chain derives from a study of T cell responses to AZD1222 COVID-19 vaccine (dated by TCRdb to about 2021). Broadly, across the study: AZD1222 recipients given second doses at about 4 weeks or at about 12 weeks were pooled, since spike-specific TCR depth and breadth were not found to differ between the two schedules. TCR sequencing was performed for over 230 trial participants, of whom about 200 were given two doses of AZD1222 and some 26 were given two doses of MenACWY control vaccine. Trial participants were enrolled into age subgroups of 18-55, 56-69 and 70-plus years, which contained about 150, 28 and 57 TCR-sequenced participants, respectively. Overall study outcomes, separate from this receptor: CD4 TCRs associated with the vaccine covered the entire spike protein, and the dominant responses were in regions 160-218 and 743-854. Most participants were white British and females outnumbered males, and the authors suggested that clonal diversity may have been underestimated. Because no day 14 peak-response samples were available, the repertoires could be characterized only after the peak T cell response. Conclusions about previously exposed vaccinees are limited, since just five or six AZD1222 recipients were seropositive for SARS-CoV-2 at baseline. Reportedly, almost half of the unique spike-specific TCRs recognized epitopes lying outside the regions that are mutated in the B.1.351 and B.1.1.7 variants. In the small 56-69-year group, the increase in depth fell short of significance, most likely because of low power. After two AZD1222 doses, both the breadth and the depth of spike-specific TCRs were significantly higher than at day 0 and than in MenACWY recipients.

Trimming at the junction amounts to 3 bases on V and 3 bases on J, and the germline ends lie 12 bases apart. Its CDR3 holds 15 amino acids, cysteine through phenylalanine. The retained sequence is limited to the CDR3, 45 bases, with the frame set at the first base. CDR1 and CDR2, per the germline V gene, are SGHRS and YFSETQ. The time point label, read with the paper, signifies: baseline before first vaccination. Vaccinee samples were obtained from the UK trials COV001 and COV002, which included a single-blind randomized controlled phase 2/3 trial of AZD1222 (ChAdOx1 nCoV-19) in healthy adults. For TCRbeta chain sequencing, PBMC samples were collected from trial participants at day 0 and at day 28 after the second dose. Comments on this clone: Its antigen is currently not known. No qualities accompany the bases; no much larger clone lies one base away.

The CDR3 regions of human TCRbeta chains were subjected to immunosequencing. As for the authors' bioinformatics: Repertoire TCRs were matched against a reference library of SARS-CoV-2-specific TCRs generated with the MIRA antigen-specificity platform. Breadth was defined as the fraction of unique TCRs that were SARS-CoV-2-associated, and depth was defined as the fraction of total T cells that were SARS-CoV-2-associated. Using the MIRA data, each spike-specific TCR was assigned both to the spike region to which the TCR was reactive and to a CD4 or CD8 class. Log10-transformed breadth and depth values were compared by one-way ANOVA with Sidak's multiple comparisons tests. In its TCRdb copy, this immuneACCESS table keeps in-frame sequences only and misses some clones. Where compared with another copy, unresolved V genes explain less than half of these, and the others have no known cause. The V and J calls and clone size were taken over from that table, and D and trimming were inferred from the DNA. The sample yields more than 90,000 clones; around 81% were counted once. The ten largest account for about 9.7% of the sample.

The rearrangement joined TRBV5-1 to TRBJ1-4, with a tentative D gene TRBD1 over 5 matching bases. This TCR was sampled from an adult in good health. The source material was peripheral blood, sampled on day 0 of AZD1222 vaccination. The nucleotide sequence is given as TGCGCCAGCAGCTGGTCAGGGAGTCCTAATGAAAAACTGTTTTTT. Translated, this is CASSWSGSPNEKLFF.